These 26 T cell receptor beta chains originate from one sample sequenced in a study of PD-1 blockade in classical Hodgkin lymphoma. Only in-frame clones appear in the TCRdb table, and some are missing; sequencing was by immunoSEQ multiplex PCR. The table records tens of thousands of clones, roughly 86% of them present only once. Time point indicated: cycle 4 day 1 (C4D1), after 6 weeks of nivolumab. Relapse was seen in all patients after autologous stem cell transplantation, and brentuximab vedotin exposure was variable. Sequenced here: peripheral blood mononuclear cells (PBMCs), sampled before the fourth cycle of nivolumab. The receptors shown here come from a human donor with classical Hodgkin lymphoma.

In DNA, the CDR3 is TGTGCCAGCAGCTTAGGACCCGGGACAGGCTACGAGCAGTACTTC. This translates into CASSLGPGTGYEQYF. The chain combines TRBV7-3 with TRBJ2-7; 8 bases are shared with TRBD1. CDR1 and CDR2 (germline): SGHTA, FQGTGA. Unmatched junction bases numbered 6, after V lost 2 bases and J lost 3 bases. The CDR3 loop spans 15 amino acids.

The chain combines TRBV19 with TRBJ2-1; 16 bases match TRBD2. With 1 base clipped from V and 7 bases from J, the junction kept 10 bases outside the gene matches. This CDR3 is 19 amino acids long. CDR1 and CDR2 from the germline V gene are LNHDA and SQIVND (reference sequence). CDR3 residues: CASSIVPGLAGGPGNEQFF. CDR3 nucleotide sequence: TGTGCCAGTAGTATAGTCCCGGGACTAGCGGGAGGGCCAGGGAATGAGCAGTTCTTC. The full variable domain, completed using reference TRBV19 and TRBJ2-1, is DGGITQSPKYLFRKEGQNVTLSCEQNLNHDAMYWYRQDPGQGLRLIYYSQIVNDFQKGDIAEGYSVSREKKESFPLTVTSAQKNPTAFYLCASSIVPGLAGGPGNEQFFGPGTRLTVL.

The genes are TRBV7-6 and TRBJ2-1; 8 nucleotides agree with TRBD2. The trim removed 8 bases at V and 4 bases at J, leaving 10 bases unmatched. The CDR3 contains 15 residues. Looked up from germline, CDR1 is SGHVS and CDR2 is FNYEAQ. CDR3 loop: CASDPGGDPYNEQFF. In DNA, the CDR3 is TGTGCCAGCGATCCGGGAGGGGACCCTTACAATGAGCAGTTCTTC. Full variable domain (remainder filled in from reference TRBV7-6 and TRBJ2-1): GAGVSQSPRYKVTKRGQDVALRCDPISGHVSLYWYRQALGQGPEFLTYFNYEAQQDKSGLPNDRFSAERPEGSISTLTIQRTEQRDSAMYRCASDPGGDPYNEQFFGPGTRLTVL.

Here the CDR3 reads CASSKEKGQANQPQHF. The CDR3 DNA reads as TGTGCCAGTAGTAAGGAGAAGGGACAGGCCAATCAGCCCCAGCATTTT. The gene calls are TRBV19 and TRBJ1-5; 8 nucleotides agree with TRBD1. The CDR3 has 16 amino acids. Germline values: CDR1 LNHDA, CDR2 SQIVND (reference sequence). The ends lost 4 bases at V and 3 bases at J; junction bases unmatched: 8.

The count of this clone is one. This chain uses TRBV5-4 with TRBJ1-2, with TRBD1 as a possible D gene (5 bases). There are 14 residues in the CDR3. Trimming took off 0 bases at V and 3 bases at J, with 9 bases between the two ends. Germline V gene data show CDR1 as SGHNT and CDR2 as YYREEE (reference sequence). The CDR3 DNA is TGTGCCAGCAGCTTGGTTGGGACGGACTATGGCTACACCTTC. This translates into CASSLVGTDYGYTF.

The rearrangement links TRBV28 to TRBJ2-5; D is unresolved. The germline V and J ends were trimmed by 5 bases and 4 bases, with 20 bases remaining between them. Germline lookup yields CDR1 MDHEN and CDR2 SYDVKM. The CDR3 totals 16 residues. CDR3 DNA sequence: TGTGCCAGCAGTACCTCGAGGTCAGGCAAGGTAGAGACCCAGTACTTC. Protein sequence: CASSTSRSGKVETQYF.

This chain links TRBV7-3 with TRBJ2-1, with 9 bases that match TRBD1. V lost 4 bases and J lost 6; bases outside the gene matches: 7. The CDR3 is made up of 15 amino acids. Germline V gene data show CDR1 as SGHTA and CDR2 as FQGTGA. The CDR3 is CASSSSGTGFNEQFF. The CDR3 DNA follows: TGTGCCAGCAGCTCCTCCGGGACAGGGTTCAATGAGCAGTTCTTC.

The rearrangement uses TRBV10-1 and TRBJ2-1, with a tentative D call TRBD2 (5 bases). The V gene's germline CDR1 is WNHNN and CDR2 SYGVQD (reference sequence). The CDR3 runs to 16 residues. Deletions cut 3 bases from V and 7 bases from J, with 19 bases between. The DNA of the CDR3 is TGCGCCAGCAGTGATCCAATGGCGGGTTCCTCTAATGAGCAGTTCTTC. Protein sequence: CASSDPMAGSSNEQFF.

Comments on this clone: The sample carries other DNA sequences with the same CDR3. The gene calls are TRBV5-1 and TRBJ2-3; D is unresolved. CDR1 SGHRS and CDR2 YFSETQ come from the germline V gene. With 1 base removed from V and 0 bases from J, the gap between germline ends came to 12 bases. The CDR3 is 16 amino acids. The DNA of the CDR3 is TGCGCCAGCAGCTTGAACGGCCGAGCAAGCACAGATACGCAGTATTTT. Encoded protein: CASSLNGRASTDTQYF.

The chain joins TRBV6-4 to TRBJ2-2; tentatively, D is TRBD1 (6 bases). V lost 3 bases and J lost 5, with 10 bases in between. From germline, CDR1 is MRHNA and CDR2 SNTAGT. The CDR3 length is 14 residues. As DNA, the CDR3 is TGTGCCAGCAGTGAGTACGGACAGACCGGGGAGCTGTTTTTT. Translated, it gives CASSEYGQTGELFF.

The chain couples TRBV6-1 to TRBJ2-1, with unresolved D. The germline gives CDR1 MNHNS, CDR2 SASEGT. Trimming took 4 bases from V and 2 from J, leaving 6 bases between them. The length of the CDR3 is 13 residues. The DNA for the CDR3 is TGTGCCAGCAGTGTGCAGGCCTACAATGAGCAGTTCTTC. Translated: CASSVQAYNEQFF.

The J gene is TRBJ2-1, the V gene TRBV11-3, with 13 nucleotides matching TRBD2. After removal of 3 bases from V and 7 bases from J, the junction contained 6 bases not matched to a gene. This CDR3 comprises 16 residues. The V gene's germline CDR1 is SGHNT and CDR2 YENEEA. The CDR3 sequence is CASSFQLAGGPNEQFF. Written as DNA, the CDR3 is TGTGCCAGCAGCTTCCAACTAGCGGGGGGGCCAAATGAGCAGTTCTTC.

This clone was seen a few times. V gene TRBV19 combines with J gene TRBJ2-1; 9 bases fit TRBD2. The ends lost 3 bases at V and 8 bases at J; junction bases unmatched: 5. The CDR3 is 14 residues long. Per the germline V gene, CDR1 is LNHDA and CDR2 is SQIVND (reference sequence). CDR3 bases: TGTGCCAGTAGTATTAGCGGGAGTCTGGATGAGCAGTTCTTC. Its protein is CASSISGSLDEQFF.

J is TRBJ2-3 and V is TRBV7-9; a weak D match, TRBD2 (5 bases). The V and J ends lost 5 bases and 8 bases respectively, with 23 bases between them. This CDR3 has 16 residues. Germline V gene lookup returns CDR1 SEHNR and CDR2 FQNEAQ (reference sequence). For the CDR3, the DNA is TGTGCCAGCAGCCTTCAAGCAGGACTGACGATCGGTACGCAGTATTTT. It codes for CASSLQAGLTIGTQYF.

The V call is TRBV28, the J call TRBJ2-1, with a weak D call TRBD2 (5 bases). The CDR3 is 18 residues long. CDR1 and CDR2 from the germline V gene are MDHEN and SYDVKM. V was clipped by 5 bases and J by 0 bases, with 20 bases between them. The CDR3 DNA reads as TGTGCCAGCAGTAGAGCGTTAAGAGGGAGTAGCTCCTACAATGAGCAGTTCTTC. Translated, it gives CASSRALRGSSSYNEQFF.

This chain uses TRBV6-6 with TRBJ2-1; no definite D call. Trimming removed 0 bases at V and 8 bases at J, with 2 bases between. The CDR3 consists of 11 residues. Germline assignment: CDR1 MNHNY and CDR2 SVGAGI (reference sequence). The CDR3 protein is CASSYSYEQFF. CDR3 nucleotides: TGTGCCAGCAGTTACTCATATGAGCAGTTCTTC.

The rearrangement uses TRBV30 and TRBJ2-2; 10 positions agree with TRBD1. The CDR3 is 18 residues long. Looked up from germline, CDR1 is GTSNPN and CDR2 is SVGIG (reference sequence). J was trimmed by 1 base and V by 5 bases; bases with no gene match: 13. The CDR3 protein is CAWATPTGGWLNTGELFF. CDR3 in DNA: TGTGCCTGGGCTACCCCGACAGGGGGCTGGCTGAACACCGGGGAGCTGTTTTTT.

The chain carries TRBV6-5 and TRBJ2-7, with 8 bases fitting TRBD1. V shed 6 bases and J 2 bases; nucleotides not matched to a gene: 9. This CDR3 contains 15 residues. Germline V lookup: CDR1 MNHEY, CDR2 SVGAGI. CDR3 sequence (DNA): TGTGCCAGCAGCCGTGGACAGGGTACTCCCTACGAGCAGTACTTC. Amino acid sequence: CASSRGQGTPYEQYF.

The rearrangement joins TRBV13 to TRBJ2-1; TRBD2 matches 9 bases. CDR1 is PRHDT, CDR2 FYEKMQ, per germline (reference sequence). CDR3 length: 15 amino acids. J lost 7 bases, V lost 5 bases, and 9 bases had no gene match. CDR3 residues: CASSLGVAGANEQFF. CDR3 nucleotides: TGTGCCAGCAGCCTGGGGGTAGCGGGAGCGAATGAGCAGTTCTTC. The whole variable domain, filled in from reference TRBV13 and TRBJ2-1, reads AAGVIQSPRHLIKEKRETATLKCYPIPRHDTVYWYQQGPGQDPQFLISFYEKMQSDKGSIPDRFSAQQFSDYHSELNMSSLELGDSALYFCASSLGVAGANEQFFGPGTRLTVL.

The chain couples TRBV19 to TRBJ2-1; possibly TRBD2 for D (7 bases). V gave up 7 bases and J gave up 2 bases, with 21 bases separating them. Germline V gene lookup returns CDR1 LNHDA and CDR2 SQIVND (reference sequence). This CDR3 region has 17 residues. CDR3 sequence (DNA): TGTGCCAGTACAGCTGGGACGGCGGGGGACACCTACAATGAGCAGTTCTTC. Protein sequence: CASTAGTAGDTYNEQFF.

This clone has only one observation. The chain carries TRBV10-3 and TRBJ2-5; TRBD2 aligns across 7 bases. The CDR3 has 13 residues. From germline, CDR1 is ENHRY and CDR2 SYGVKD. The junction had 10 bases not matched to a gene; V was cut back by 10 bases and J by 5 bases. In DNA, the CDR3 is TGTGCCACCGGGGGAGGGAATGGGGAGACCCAGTACTTC. Protein product: CATGGGNGETQYF.

The chain joins TRBV5-6 to TRBJ1-3; the D is unclear. Deletions cut 4 bases from V and 4 bases from J, with 15 bases between. The V gene's germline CDR1 is SGHDT and CDR2 YYEEEE. This CDR3 is 15 amino acids long. This CDR3 is CASSPEGEPGNTIYF. CDR3 in DNA: TGTGCCAGCAGCCCGGAGGGCGAGCCGGGAAACACCATATATTTT.

The chain has TRBV28 and TRBJ2-7; 11 bases align to TRBD1. Germline CDR1 and CDR2: MDHEN and SYDVKM. Trimming at V came to 5 bases and at J to 3 bases, leaving 6 bases not matched to a gene. The CDR3 consists of 15 residues. CDR3 sequence (DNA): TGTGCCAGCAGTACACCGGGACAGGGGGACTACGAGCAGTACTTC. Protein: CASSTPGQGDYEQYF.

The rearrangement links TRBV5-6 to TRBJ2-3; D gene uncertain. Trimming pared 0 bases from V and 2 bases from J, leaving 4 bases between. Germline V lookup: CDR1 SGHDT, CDR2 YYEEEE. The CDR3 has 13 amino acids. CDR3 sequence: CASSLGTTDTQYF. In nucleotides, the CDR3 is TGTGCCAGCAGCTTGGGGACCACAGATACGCAGTATTTT. Full variable domain (rest looked up from reference TRBV5-6 and TRBJ2-3): DAGVTQSPTHLIKTRGQQVTLRCSPKSGHDTVSWYQQALGQGPQFIFQYYEEEERQRGNFPDRFSGHQFPNYSSELNVNALLLGDSALYLCASSLGTTDTQYFGPGTRLTVL.

V usage is TRBV19 and J usage is TRBJ1-3, with D unclear. CDR1 LNHDA and CDR2 SQIVND come from the germline V gene (reference sequence). V shed 1 base and J shed 0 bases, with 10 bases lying between them. The CDR3 runs to 16 residues. In DNA, the CDR3 is TGTGCCAGTAGTATAGGACTTCGGAGCTCTGGAAACACCATATATTTT. Translated: CASSIGLRSSGNTIYF.

The chain carries TRBV29-1 and TRBJ1-1; D remains ambiguous. Per the germline V gene, CDR1 is SQVTM and CDR2 is ANQGSEA. Trimming removed 7 bases at V and 5 bases at J, with 20 bases between. This CDR3 has 14 residues. CDR3 nucleotide sequence: TGCAGCGCCGATTATGGCGGTCACGGTACTGAAGCTTTCTTT. It specifies CSADYGGHGTEAFF.